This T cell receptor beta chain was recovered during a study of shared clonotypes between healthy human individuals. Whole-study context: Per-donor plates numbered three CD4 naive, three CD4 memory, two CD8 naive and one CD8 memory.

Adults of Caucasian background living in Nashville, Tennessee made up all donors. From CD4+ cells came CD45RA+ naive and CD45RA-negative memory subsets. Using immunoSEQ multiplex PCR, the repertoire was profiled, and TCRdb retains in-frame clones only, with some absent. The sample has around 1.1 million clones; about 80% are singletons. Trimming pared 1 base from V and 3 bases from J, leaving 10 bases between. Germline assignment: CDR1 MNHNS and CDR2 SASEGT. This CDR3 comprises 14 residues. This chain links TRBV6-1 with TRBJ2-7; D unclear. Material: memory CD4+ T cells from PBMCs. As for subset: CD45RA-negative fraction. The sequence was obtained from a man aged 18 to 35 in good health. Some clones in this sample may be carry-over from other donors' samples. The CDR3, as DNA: TGTGCCAGCAGTGAAGGGTCCAGGAACTACGAGCAGTACTTC. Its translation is CASSEGSRNYEQYF.